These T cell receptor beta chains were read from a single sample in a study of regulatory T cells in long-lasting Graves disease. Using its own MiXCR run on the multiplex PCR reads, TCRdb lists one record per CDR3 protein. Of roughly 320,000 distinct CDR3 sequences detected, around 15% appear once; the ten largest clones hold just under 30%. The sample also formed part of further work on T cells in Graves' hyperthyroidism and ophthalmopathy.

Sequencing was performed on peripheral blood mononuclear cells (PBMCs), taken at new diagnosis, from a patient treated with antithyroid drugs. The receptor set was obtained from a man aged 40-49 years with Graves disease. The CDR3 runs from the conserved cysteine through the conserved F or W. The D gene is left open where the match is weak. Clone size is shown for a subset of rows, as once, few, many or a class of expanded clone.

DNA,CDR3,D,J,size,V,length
TGTGCCAGCAGTCCCCCGACGGTTGGTGGCTACACCTTC,CASSPPTVGGYTF,NA,TRBJ1-2,many,TRBV28,13
TGTGCCTGGGCTGAGTACCAAGAGACCCAGTACTTC,CAWAEYQETQYF,NA,TRBJ2-5,many,TRBV30,12
TGTGCCAGCTGTAATCTTGGGGCTGCTGCCTCCTACGAGCAGTACTTC,CASCNLGAAASYEQYF,NA,TRBJ2-7,few,TRBV27,16
TGCAGTGCTCCAACACCGTGGGAAGAGACCCAGTACTTC,CSAPTPWEETQYF,NA,TRBJ2-5,NA,TRBV20-1,13
TGTGCCAGCAGCTTAGACGGGGTTAGGTCTACCTACGAGCAGTACTTC,CASSLDGVRSTYEQYF,NA,TRBJ2-7,many,TRBV7-2,16
TGTGCCAGCTCACCCGGGACTCAGACCTACGAGCAGTACTTC,CASSPGTQTYEQYF,NA,TRBJ2-7,many,TRBV18,14
TGTGCCAGCAGTGGCAGACAGACACCCACTAGCACAGATACGCAGTATTTT,CASSGRQTPTSTDTQYF,NA,TRBJ2-3,few,TRBV6-1,17
TGTGCCAGCGGGGCTCGATGGGAGCAGTTCTTC,CASGARWEQFF,NA,TRBJ2-1,many,TRBV2,11
TGTGCCAGCAGTTTAATTAGCGGGGGAGAGACCCAGTACTTC,CASSLISGGETQYF,TRBD2,TRBJ2-5,many,TRBV12-3/TRBV12-4,14
TGTGCCAGCAGCTTGAGGCCCACAGGGGGCACTGAAGCTTTCTTT,CASSLRPTGGTEAFF,TRBD1,TRBJ1-1,many,TRBV5-5,15
TGTGCCAGCAGCAACATCTTTGGAGATACGCAGTATTTT,CASSNIFGDTQYF,NA,TRBJ2-3,many,TRBV7-2,13
TGTGCCAGCAGTGCGGGGGTGAATGAGCAGTTCTTC,CASSAGVNEQFF,NA,TRBJ2-1,few,TRBV25-1,12
TGCAGTGCTAGAGTAGGACAGGGCTCCTATAATTCACCCCTCCACTTT,CSARVGQGSYNSPLHF,TRBD1,TRBJ1-6,NA,TRBV20-1,16
TGTGCCAGCAGCTTAGACCCGGGTACGGGGCAGTACTTC,CASSLDPGTGQYF,NA,TRBJ2-7,many,TRBV11-2,13
TGTGCCAGCAGTGAAGGTTTCGGACAGGGTCAAGAGACCCAGTACTTC,CASSEGFGQGQETQYF,TRBD1,TRBJ2-5,NA,TRBV2,16
TGTGCCAGCAGCTTAGCCGCGGGGTTGGAGACCCAGTACTTC,CASSLAAGLETQYF,NA,TRBJ2-5,few,TRBV7-7,14
TGTGCCAGTAGTATAGTTGGATCACAACTCTCCTACGAGCAGTACTTC,CASSIVGSQLSYEQYF,NA,TRBJ2-7,few,TRBV19,16
TGTGCCAGCAGCCTAGAACAGGGCTTCGGGGAAGCGGCTTTCTTT,CASSLEQGFGEAAFF,NA,TRBJ1-1,many,TRBV11-3,15
TGCAGTGCCACACTAGCGGGTGGACGGGACGGGGAGCTGTTTTTT,CSATLAGGRDGELFF,TRBD2,TRBJ2-2,many,TRBV20-1,15
TGTGCCAGCAGAACCCGGGCCCCCAGCTCCTACAATGAGCAGTTCTTC,CASRTRAPSSYNEQFF,NA,TRBJ2-1,many,TRBV2,16
TGCGCCAGCAGCACGACTAGCGGGGGGTCGGCCGGGGAGCTGTTTTTT,CASSTTSGGSAGELFF,TRBD2,TRBJ2-2,many,TRBV5-1,16
TGTGCCAGCAGCTTACCAGCCACACAGAGTTTCTATGGCTACACCTTC,CASSLPATQSFYGYTF,NA,TRBJ1-2,NA,TRBV7-7,16
TGTGCCAGCAGTGAAGGGACAGGGGGGGGATATGAGCAGTTCTTC,CASSEGTGGGYEQFF,TRBD1,TRBJ2-1,many,TRBV2,15
TGTGCCATCAGTGAGTCCGGGGCGGATTATGGCAATCAGCCCCAGCATTTT,CAISESGADYGNQPQHF,NA,TRBJ1-5,many,TRBV10-3,17
TGCAGCGCGCGCTCAGGGGGCGAGACCCAGTACTTC,CSARSGGETQYF,TRBD1,TRBJ2-5,many,TRBV29-1,12
TGTGCCAGCAGTCCGAACGCGGTTATTAAGCCCCAGCATTTT,CASSPNAVIKPQHF,NA,TRBJ1-5,few,TRBV2,14
TGCGCCAGCAGCTCAGGACAGGGGATGGACATTCAGTACTTC,CASSSGQGMDIQYF,TRBD1,TRBJ2-4,many,TRBV5-1,14
TGTGCCAGCAGCAGACAGGGAAGTAATCAGCCCCAGCATTTT,CASSRQGSNQPQHF,TRBD1,TRBJ1-5,many,TRBV6-1,14
TGCAGCGTTTACGGACTAGCGGGGGTTGGCGAGCAGTACTTC,CSVYGLAGVGEQYF,TRBD2,TRBJ2-7,many,TRBV29-1,14
TGTGCCAGGCGGGGGCGGGGGGGCCCTTACGAGCAGTACTTC,CARRGRGGPYEQYF,TRBD2,TRBJ2-7,many,TRBV6-1,14
TGTGCCAGCAGTGAAGCGCTCCTGCTAGCGGGGGGGGCCGGGGAGCTGTTTTTT,CASSEALLLAGGAGELFF,TRBD2,TRBJ2-2,many,TRBV2,18
TGTGCCAGCAGTTTGTGGACCGAGGCTTTCTTT,CASSLWTEAFF,NA,TRBJ1-1,NA,TRBV28,11
TGTGCCAGCAGCTCCGGGCCTTTGGGAGTGGAAAAACTGTTTTTT,CASSSGPLGVEKLFF,NA,TRBJ1-4,many,TRBV9,15
TGCGCCAGCAGCCTTCAGGGTTGGGGGAACTATGGCTACACCTTC,CASSLQGWGNYGYTF,NA,TRBJ1-2,few,TRBV4-1,15
TGTGCCAGCAGCCAAAATCCCCAAAGGGGCTACACCTTC,CASSQNPQRGYTF,NA,TRBJ1-2,many,TRBV14,13
TGTGCCAGCAGTTTGTCTGGGACAGGAGACTACGAGCAGTACTTC,CASSLSGTGDYEQYF,TRBD1,TRBJ2-7,NA,TRBV27,15